Following are 16 T cell receptor beta chains from one sample sequenced in a study of blood T cell repertoires in COVID-19. Some clones are missing from TCRdb's copy, which holds only in-frame ones; the method was immunoSEQ multiplex PCR. The repertoire includes around 150,000 clones, roughly 89% of them detected once, and around 5% sits in the top ten. The material sequenced was peripheral blood. These receptors were collected from a human donor in a cohort sampled during active COVID-19.

This clone was picked up one time. The chain links TRBV18 to TRBJ2-7, with 7 positions matching TRBD2. This CDR3 spans 14 amino acids. Germline V gene sequence: CDR1 KGHSH, CDR2 LQKENI. Trimming at V came to 2 bases and at J to 2 bases, leaving 3 bases not matched to a gene. The CDR3 region has the DNA TGTGCCAGCTCACCAAGGACTAGACCCTACGAGCAGTACTTC. This sequence encodes CASSPRTRPYEQYF.

The chain uses TRBV10-3 and TRBJ2-1; TRBD1 matches at 8 bases. The CDR3 spans 13 residues. V trimming: 4 bases; J trimming: 7 bases; junction bases outside the gene matches: 3. Germline CDR1 ENHRY, CDR2 SYGVKD. CDR3 region: CAISGNRGNEQFF. The CDR3 bases are TGTGCCATCAGTGGGAACAGGGGGAATGAGCAGTTCTTC.

The DNA for the CDR3 is TGTGCCAGCAGTTTAGGACTAGCAGGGTTCTATGAGCAGTTCTTC. Residues: CASSLGLAGFYEQFF. The V and J genes are TRBV27 and TRBJ2-1; 8 bases line up with TRBD2. Losses at the gene ends were 2 bases for V and 8 bases for J; bases not matched to a gene: 8. Germline CDR1 MNHEY, CDR2 SMNVEV (reference sequence). The CDR3 totals 15 residues.

The V call is TRBV19, the J call TRBJ2-2; the D gene is possibly TRBD2 (7 bases). This CDR3 region has 16 residues. Germline CDR1 and CDR2: LNHDA and SQIVND (reference sequence). Trimming pared 6 bases from V and 7 bases from J, leaving 21 bases between. The CDR3 region has the DNA TGTGCCAGTAGCCTCAATTGGGGGGGCGCCGGCGGGGAGCTGTTTTTT. Protein product: CASSLNWGGAGGELFF.

Written as DNA, the CDR3 is TGTGCCAGCAGCCAAGAAGGATCCCTAGCGAGCGAGCAGTACTTC. Translated: CASSQEGSLASEQYF. The chain recombines TRBV3-1 (or the pseudogene TRBV3-2) with TRBJ2-7, with a possible D match to TRBD2 (6 bases). The CDR3 sequence is 15 residues long. V gave up 0 bases and J gave up 6 bases, with 15 bases separating them. Germline V gene lookup returns CDR1 LGHDT and CDR2 YNNKEL (reference sequence).

This clone was picked up a small number of times. The chain combines TRBV19 with TRBJ2-6; 8 bases map to TRBD1. After removal of 6 bases from V and 2 bases from J, the junction contained 3 bases not matched to a gene. The germline V gene has CDR1 LNHDA and CDR2 SQIVND (reference sequence). The CDR3 is made up of 15 amino acids. The CDR3 spells CASSPTGAGANVLTF. The CDR3 nucleotides read TGTGCCAGTAGCCCGACAGGGGCTGGGGCCAACGTCCTGACTTTC. The whole variable domain, filled in from reference TRBV19 and TRBJ2-6, reads DGGITQSPKYLFRKEGQNVTLSCEQNLNHDAMYWYRQDPGQGLRLIYYSQIVNDFQKGDIAEGYSVSREKKESFPLTVTSAQKNPTAFYLCASSPTGAGANVLTFGAGSRLTVL.

This clone showed up just a few times. The chain links TRBV6-5 to TRBJ2-3; no definite D call. V dropped 7 bases and J dropped 2 bases, with 10 bases sitting between them. From germline, CDR1 is MNHEY and CDR2 SVGAGI. CDR3 size: 13 residues. This chain's CDR3 is CASKDYNTDTQYF. In DNA form, the CDR3 reads TGTGCCAGCAAAGATTACAACACAGATACGCAGTATTTT.

The chain uses TRBV27 and TRBJ2-7, with TRBD1 as a possible D gene (6 bases). The CDR3 has 13 amino acids. With 6 bases removed from V and 2 bases from J, the gap between germline ends came to 11 bases. Germline V gene lookup returns CDR1 MNHEY and CDR2 SMNVEV (reference sequence). The DNA for the CDR3 is TGTGCCAGCAGATACAGGGTAACCTACGAGCAGTACTTC. Residues: CASRYRVTYEQYF.

The chain uses TRBV7-8 and TRBJ2-1, with 9 bases lining up with TRBD2. In germline, CDR1 is SGHVS, CDR2 FQNEAQ. V lost 7 bases to trimming and J lost 6 bases; unmatched junction nucleotides: 10. The CDR3 has 15 residues. CDR3 bases: TGTGCCAGCACCAGACCGGGACTAGCTTCCAATGAGCAGTTCTTC. This encodes CASTRPGLASNEQFF.

This clone was observed a single time. CDR3 sequence (DNA): TGCGCCAGCAGCTTGGCCAGTGGGCCCTATGGCTACACCTTC. Translating it yields CASSLASGPYGYTF. This chain uses TRBV5-1 with TRBJ1-2; no firm D call. The germline V and J ends were trimmed by 0 bases and 4 bases, with 10 bases remaining between them. The CDR3 is made up of 14 amino acids. Germline assignment: CDR1 SGHRS and CDR2 YFSETQ.

This clone turned up a few times. V usage is TRBV2 and J usage is TRBJ2-7; 8 bases are shared with TRBD1. The CDR3 has 16 residues. CDR1 and CDR2 (germline): SNHLY, FYNNEI. V lost 7 bases, J lost 5 bases, and 16 bases stayed unmatched. CDR3 bases: TGTGCCAGCAACGGACAGGGTCCAGTGTCGTGGAACGAGCAGTACTTC. Its protein product is CASNGQGPVSWNEQYF.

The chain links TRBV4-3 to TRBJ1-1; D is uncertain. Germline V gene sequence: CDR1 LGHNA, CDR2 YSLEER. V lost 0 bases and J lost 8, with 10 bases in between. The CDR3 sequence is 13 residues long. In DNA, the CDR3 is TGCGCCAGCAGCCAAGATACGGGAGGGGAAGCTTTCTTT. Protein: CASSQDTGGEAFF.

This clone was recorded once. The rearrangement joins TRBV10-3 to TRBJ2-1; 8 nucleotides align to TRBD1. This CDR3 has 14 residues. V dropped 7 bases and J dropped 9; count of bases not matched to a gene: 11. Germline V CDR1 and CDR2: ENHRY, SYGVKD. CDR3 protein: CAIKQGGSGGEQFF. The CDR3 region has the DNA TGTGCCATCAAACAGGGGGGTTCTGGCGGTGAGCAGTTCTTC.

The V and J genes are TRBV10-2 and TRBJ1-2; D perhaps matches TRBD1 (6 bases). The V and J ends lost 5 bases and 4 bases respectively, with 14 bases between them. The germline gives CDR1 WSHSY, CDR2 SAAADI. There are 14 residues in the CDR3. The CDR3 reads CASSYGQRLYGYTF. The CDR3 DNA follows: TGCGCCAGCAGTTACGGACAGCGCCTCTATGGCTACACCTTC.

CDR3 amino acids: CASSEAGGANEKLFF. CDR3 bases: TGTGCCAGCAGTGAAGCCGGTGGTGCTAATGAAAAACTGTTTTTT. This chain uses TRBV25-1 with TRBJ1-4; no clear D gene. The V end was cut by 2 bases, the J end by 3 bases, with 10 bases between. CDR3 size: 15 residues. The germline CDR1 and CDR2 sequences are MGHDK and SYGVNS. Full variable domain (remainder filled in from reference TRBV25-1 and TRBJ1-4): EADIYQTPRYLVIGTGKKITLECSQTMGHDKMYWYQQDPGMELHLIHYSYGVNSTEKGDLSSESTVSRIRTEHFPLTLESARPSHTSQYLCASSEAGGANEKLFFGSGTQLSVL.

This clone showed up just once. The chain combines TRBV28 with TRBJ2-4; TRBD1 matches 11 bases. With V trimmed by 7 bases and J by 13 bases, 9 bases remained unmatched. Germline V lookup: CDR1 MDHEN, CDR2 SYDVKM. The CDR3 runs 13 residues. Here the CDR3 reads CASTVGQGALQYF. CDR3 DNA sequence: TGTGCCAGCACCGTCGGACAGGGGGCTTTGCAGTACTTC.